These 22 T cell receptor beta chains came from one sample sequenced in a study of vaccination and CD4 T cells after COVID-19 (dated by TCRdb to between 2021 and 2024). The intended sense of this specimen's treatment or condition label: approximately nine-day PBMC culture with coronavirus spike peptide pools or control peptides (ViraFEST assay). The library was obtained by PCR. These reads were obtained on an Illumina iSeq 100. At the Johns Hopkins FTIC core, DNA from the cultured CD4+ T cells underwent TCR sequencing with the Oncomine TCR Beta short-read assay. TCRdb reprocessed the public reads (quality trimming at Q25 with fastp, clone calling with MiXCR) and kept in-frame beta chains. When rows share a CDR3 protein, they turn into one entry using the most common DNA and genes. This sample is represented by approximately 11,000 distinct CDR3 sequences; over 70% of them were singletons. The biggest ten clones account for roughly a tenth of the sample.

These receptors' antigens are unknown. The sample taken for sequencing was CD4+ T cells from blood, cultured in vitro. The receptors come from a human donor who had recovered from COVID-19.

The chain employs TRBV7-9 and TRBJ1-2; a weak D match, TRBD1 (5 bases). The ends were cut back, 1 base at V and 13 bases at J, with 13 bases in the middle. Germline V CDR1 and CDR2: SEHNR, FQNEAQ (reference sequence). This CDR3 is 12 amino acids long. The CDR3 spells CASSLEGPGCTF. CDR3 nucleotide sequence: TGTGCCAGCAGCTTAGAGGGACCCGGGTGCACCTTC.

The rearrangement uses TRBV20-1 and TRBJ2-3; D is uncertain. Per germline, CDR1 DFQATT and CDR2 SNEGSKA (reference sequence). The ends were cut back, 2 bases at V and 4 bases at J, with 1 base in the middle. There are 10 residues in the CDR3. CDR3: CSARSDTQYF. In DNA form, the CDR3 reads TGCAGTGCTAGATCAGATACGCAGTATTTT.

The chain joins TRBV20-1 to TRBJ2-5; 8 bases match TRBD1. Germline trimming cut 5 bases from V and 1 base from J; bases unmatched to any gene: 3. This CDR3 has 13 residues. The germline gives CDR1 DFQATT, CDR2 SNEGSKA (reference sequence). The CDR3 region is CSALDRGQETQYF. The CDR3 DNA is TGCAGTGCTCTCGACAGGGGCCAAGAGACCCAGTACTTC.

This clonotype occurred once. The rearrangement links TRBV11-2 to TRBJ2-1; D call uncertain. The CDR3 loop spans 11 amino acids. From germline, CDR1 is SGHAT and CDR2 FQNNGV. The V gene lost 2 bases and the J gene lost 9 bases, with 5 bases spanning the gap. CDR3 loop: CASSLRAEQFF. As DNA, the CDR3 is TGTGCCAGCAGCTTACGGGCTGAGCAGTTCTTC.

The V call is TRBV18, the J call TRBJ1-5, with unresolved D. Germline V lookup: CDR1 KGHSH, CDR2 LQKENI. Trimming left V 6 bases short and J 1 base short, with 10 bases between. The CDR3 extends over 14 amino acids. CDR3 amino acids: CASSPAGSNQPQHF. The CDR3 DNA follows: TGTGCCAGCTCGCCTGCCGGCAGCAATCAGCCCCAGCATTTT.

The chain has TRBV20-1 and TRBJ1-3; no reliable D call. Germline CDR1 reads DFQATT; CDR2 reads SNEGSKA (reference sequence). There are 15 residues in the CDR3. V was trimmed by 2 bases and J by 4 bases, leaving 15 bases between them. For the CDR3, the DNA is TGCAGTGCTAGAATAAAAAGGGTGGCGGGAAACACCATATATTTT. Amino acid sequence: CSARIKRVAGNTIYF.

The rearrangement joins TRBV20-1 to TRBJ2-1, with D unresolved. Trimming stripped 2 bases from V and 6 bases from J, with 17 bases between. CDR3 size: 15 residues. The germline gives CDR1 DFQATT, CDR2 SNEGSKA (reference sequence). The CDR3 loop reads CSARFPKSFANEQFF. CDR3 DNA: TGCAGTGCTAGATTTCCGAAGTCTTTCGCCAATGAGCAGTTCTTC.

This sequence joins TRBV19 and TRBJ2-7; D is possibly TRBD1 (6 bases). Germline CDR1 and CDR2: LNHDA and SQIVND (reference sequence). This CDR3 comprises 15 residues. V lost 6 bases and J 2 bases, leaving 17 bases between the germline ends. CDR3 sequence reads: CASSLRPGHTYEQYF. The CDR3, as DNA: TGTGCCAGTAGCCTCAGGCCGGGACATACCTACGAGCAGTACTTC.

V and J are TRBV2 and TRBJ1-5; D call uncertain. V gave up 8 bases and J gave up 4 bases, with 15 bases separating them. The CDR3 contains 14 residues. CDR1 and CDR2 (germline): SNHLY, FYNNEI. The CDR3, as DNA: TGTGCCAGCGATCGGCAGCCCGGGAATCAGCCCCAGCATTTT. Translation: CASDRQPGNQPQHF.

In DNA form, the CDR3 reads TGTGCCAGCACCGAGGGCTCACCGGGGAGGGTCGGGGAGCTGTTTTTT. Protein: CASTEGSPGRVGELFF. The J gene is TRBJ2-2, the V gene TRBV2, with 7 bases identical to TRBD2. CDR3 length: 16 residues. Unmatched junction bases numbered 15, after V lost 7 bases and J lost 7 bases. Germline V gene sequence: CDR1 SNHLY, CDR2 FYNNEI.

V and J are TRBV6-1 and TRBJ2-3; a possible D gene is TRBD2 (6 bases). The germline V and J ends were trimmed by 6 bases and 0 bases, with 16 bases remaining between them. The CDR3 runs to 16 residues. CDR1 MNHNS and CDR2 SASEGT come from the germline V gene. Here the CDR3 reads CASSPFKRVSTDTQYF. The CDR3 nucleotides are TGTGCCAGCAGCCCTTTCAAGCGGGTGAGCACAGATACGCAGTATTTT.

This chain joins TRBV5-5 and TRBJ1-2; possible D gene TRBD1, 5 bases. Per the germline V gene, CDR1 is SGHKS and CDR2 is YYEKEE (reference sequence). Trimming removed 0 bases at V and 5 bases at J, with 23 bases between. The CDR3 runs to 18 residues. The CDR3 protein is CASSLVAGGESEWYGYTF. DNA of the CDR3: TGTGCCAGCAGCTTGGTGGCAGGAGGGGAATCTGAATGGTATGGCTACACCTTC.

The chain recombines TRBV2 with TRBJ2-7, with D possibly being TRBD2 (6 bases). The CDR3 has 16 residues. V was pared by 1 base and J by 0 bases, with 13 bases between. CDR1 and CDR2 (germline): SNHLY, FYNNEI. The CDR3 DNA sequence: TGTGCCAGCAGTGAAGTTGCGGGGCCTATCTCCTACGAGCAGTACTTC. Its protein is CASSEVAGPISYEQYF.

This clonotype was observed a handful of times. The chain is built from TRBV7-9 and TRBJ2-2; 8 positions match TRBD1. CDR1 and CDR2 (germline): SEHNR, FQNEAQ (reference sequence). The V gene end was trimmed by 5 bases and the J gene end by 2 bases; junction bases not matched to a gene: 7. The CDR3 sequence is 16 residues long. CDR3 DNA sequence: TGTGCCAGCAGCACGCCCGGGACAGGCAACACCGGGGAGCTGTTTTTT. Its protein is CASSTPGTGNTGELFF.

This rearrangement joins TRBV7-2 to TRBJ2-7; D could derive from TRBD1 or TRBD2 (5 bases each). Trimming cost V 4 bases and J 6 bases, with 13 bases left between them. The CDR3 loop spans 13 amino acids. Germline lookup yields CDR1 SGHTA and CDR2 FQGNSA. CDR3 sequence reads: CASSSSRESEQYF. Written as DNA, the CDR3 is TGTGCCAGCAGCTCTTCCAGGGAGTCCGAGCAGTACTTC.

There are a few counts of this clonotype. The V gene is TRBV20-1, the J gene TRBJ2-5, with unresolved D. Germline CDR1 and CDR2: DFQATT and SNEGSKA (reference sequence). V was clipped by 3 bases and J by 2 bases, with 10 bases between them. The CDR3 has 13 amino acids. CDR3: CSASRSLQETQYF. As DNA, the CDR3 is TGCAGTGCTAGCCGGAGTCTTCAAGAGACCCAGTACTTC.

V and J are TRBV27 and TRBJ2-2, with D uncertain. The V end was cut by 5 bases, the J end by 6 bases, with 22 bases between. In germline, CDR1 is MNHEY, CDR2 SMNVEV (reference sequence). The CDR3 sequence is 17 residues long. CDR3 sequence (DNA): TGTGCCAGCAGTACACTGCTAGAGCCAGAGCGACCCGGGGAGCTGTTTTTT. Translating it yields CASSTLLEPERPGELFF.

The chain couples TRBV27 to TRBJ1-6; perhaps TRBD1 as D (5 bases). CDR1 and CDR2 from the germline V gene are MNHEY and SMNVEV (reference sequence). The CDR3 has 19 residues. The V gene lost 5 bases and the J gene lost 8 bases, with 28 bases spanning the gap. The CDR3 loop reads CASSPSSSLLRDGYSPLHF. The DNA for the CDR3 is TGTGCCAGCAGTCCCTCGTCCTCTTTGCTCCGGGACGGTTATTCACCCCTCCACTTT.

A note on this clonotype: The junction does not match germline at one end; this may be a read error. This chain connects TRBV5-1 to TRBJ2-2, with 9 bases that match TRBD1. The CDR3 sequence is 15 residues long. The germline gives CDR1 SGHRS, CDR2 YFSETQ. CDR3 loop: CASGFTGGNTGELFF. The CDR3 nucleotides are TGCGCCAGCGGCTTTACAGGGGGCAACACCGGGGAGCTGTTTTTT.

The chain carries TRBV6-5 and TRBJ2-7; D is uncertain. The germline gives CDR1 MNHEY, CDR2 SVGAGI. V was shortened by 4 bases and J by 1 base, with 8 bases between the two germline ends. The CDR3 runs to 13 residues. CDR3 loop: CASSSEKSYEQYF. The DNA of the CDR3 is TGTGCCAGCAGTTCGGAGAAATCCTACGAGCAGTACTTC.

The chain has TRBV12-3 or TRBV12-4 and TRBJ2-2; D perhaps matches TRBD2 (5 bases). This CDR3 has 16 amino acids. The V end lost 8 bases, the J end lost 0 bases, and 16 bases lay between the germline ends. DNA for the CDR3: TGTGCCAGCTCGGGAAACACGGGGTCGAACACCGGGGAGCTGTTTTTT. Protein: CASSGNTGSNTGELFF.

This clonotype was detected once. The chain joins TRBV5-6 to TRBJ1-2, with D perhaps TRBD1 (6 bases). Germline values: CDR1 SGHDT, CDR2 YYEEEE. CDR3 length: 15 amino acids. Trimming left V 3 bases short and J 3 bases short, with 15 bases between. CDR3 sequence (DNA): TGTGCCAGCAGCTGGGGGCGCCAAGGATACTATGGCTACACCTTC. Protein product: CASSWGRQGYYGYTF. The full variable domain, with the rest looked up from reference TRBV5-6 and TRBJ1-2, is DAGVTQSPTHLIKTRGQQVTLRCSPKSGHDTVSWYQQALGQGPQFIFQYYEEEERQRGNFPDRFSGHQFPNYSSELNVNALLLGDSALYLCASSWGRQGYYGYTFGSGTRLTVV.